This TCR beta chain was sequenced for a study of blood T cell repertoires in COVID-19. Study-level background: The origin of the acute and convalescent COVID-19 samples was the United States, Italy and Spain. The cDNA or gDNA used as material had been derived from T cells, B-cell-depleted T cells, or PBMCs.

Authors' processing steps: Scientists estimated how many nucleated cells there were by amplifying reference gene primers. Libraries were prepared by immunoSEQ multiplex PCR; TCRdb keeps only in-frame clonotypes and omits some of them. V and J calls and clone size are as listed in that table; D and trimming were resolved from the DNA. Found here are 250,000 to 350,000 clones, around nine tenths of them singletons; the top ten hold 3% to 4%. The clonotype was recovered from a woman in her fifties or sixties with active or convalescent COVID-19. The sequencing sample was made of peripheral blood.

CDR3 region: CASSLDSAGRSYEQYF. The CDR3 bases are TGTGCCAGCAGCTTAGATTCAGCGGGGCGTTCCTACGAGCAGTACTTC. This chain links TRBV7-8 with TRBJ2-7; 7 bases line up with TRBD2. This CDR3 contains 16 residues. Germline CDR1 is SGHVS and CDR2 is FQNEAQ. With 1 base clipped from V and 1 base from J, the junction kept 7 bases outside the gene matches.